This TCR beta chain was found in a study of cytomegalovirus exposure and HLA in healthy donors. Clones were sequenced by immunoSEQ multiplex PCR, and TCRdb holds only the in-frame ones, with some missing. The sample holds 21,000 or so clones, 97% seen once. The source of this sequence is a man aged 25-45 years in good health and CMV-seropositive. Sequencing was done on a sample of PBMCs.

This CDR3 is CASSDRQYQPQHF. CDR3 nucleotide sequence: TGTGCCAGCAGTGACAGACAGTATCAGCCCCAGCATTTT. The rearrangement joins TRBV6-1 to TRBJ1-5, with D perhaps matching TRBD1 (5 bases). Germline lookup yields CDR1 MNHNS and CDR2 SASEGT. This CDR3 spans 13 amino acids. The germline V and J ends were trimmed by 3 bases and 5 bases, with 8 bases remaining between them.